These 23 T cell receptor beta chains were sequenced from one sample in a study of response to subunit inactivated influenza vaccine (dated by TCRdb to the late 2010s). Library generation was performed with RT-PCR. The sequencer listed for this sample is Illumina HiSeq 2500. TCRdb reran the public reads through fastp at Q25 and MiXCR, keeping productive beta chains. Entries that share a CDR3 protein sequence are merged under the most common genes and DNA. The sample records about 520,000 distinct CDR3 sequences, approximately 7.8% of which are singletons. The ten biggest clones cover around 13% of the sample. The sample consisted of PBMCs from blood, taken about 24 months after vaccination. The source is a man aged 50 to 75 who received an inactivated influenza vaccine. Donor details come from another sample of the same person, matched by shared clones.

This clonotype came up a few times. The rearrangement links TRBV20-1 to TRBJ2-7, with 8 nucleotides matching TRBD1. The J segment lost 2 bases and the V segment lost 5 bases, leaving 11 bases of the junction unmatched. CDR3 length: 15 amino acids. CDR1 is DFQATT, CDR2 SNEGSKA, per germline (reference sequence). The CDR3 loop reads CSALYGTGFTYEQYF. The CDR3 nucleotides read TGCAGTGCTTTGTACGGGACAGGATTTACCTACGAGCAGTACTTC.

The rearrangement links TRBV29-1 to TRBJ1-2; D is perhaps TRBD1 (6 bases). Trimming took off 6 bases at V and 8 bases at J, with 16 bases between the two ends. CDR1 and CDR2 from the germline V gene are SQVTM and ANQGSEA. This CDR3 spans 12 amino acids. The CDR3 protein is CSVLAGVGGYTF. DNA for the CDR3: TGCAGCGTCCTAGCAGGGGTTGGCGGCTACACCTTC.

The genes are TRBV4-1 and TRBJ2-7, with a tentative D call TRBD1 (7 bases). The CDR3 extends over 17 amino acids. The germline V gene has CDR1 MGHRA and CDR2 YSYEKL. V was cut by 2 bases and J by 2 bases, with 19 bases left in between. The CDR3 DNA reads as TGCGCCAGCAGCCAAAGGTTACCGGAGGGGGCGGCCTACGAGCAGTACTTC. Translation gives CASSQRLPEGAAYEQYF.

This clonotype appeared a few times. V usage is TRBV14 and J usage is TRBJ2-1, with D hard to call. Germline assignment: CDR1 SGHDN and CDR2 FVKESK. The CDR3 contains 15 residues. Trimming left V 1 base short and J 5 bases short, with 12 bases between. The DNA of the CDR3 is TGTGCCAGCAGCCAAGGTTTGACTCTTCACAATGAGCAGTTCTTC. Translating it yields CASSQGLTLHNEQFF.

The chain combines TRBV28 with TRBJ2-4, with TRBD1 matching 7 bases. Losses at the gene ends were 7 bases for V and 0 bases for J; bases not matched to a gene: 3. Looked up from germline, CDR1 is MDHEN and CDR2 is SYDVKM. There are 14 residues in the CDR3. The CDR3 is CASKDRLAKNIQYF. The CDR3 bases are TGTGCCAGCAAGGACAGGCTAGCCAAAAACATTCAGTACTTC.

The chain carries TRBV12-5 and TRBJ2-7; D unresolved. Germline loops: CDR1 LGHNT, CDR2 FRNRAP. V lost 6 bases, J lost 2 bases, and 8 bases lay in between. The CDR3 consists of 12 residues. The CDR3 DNA follows: TGTGCTAGTGGGATCCCTACCTACGAGCAGTACTTC. Protein product: CASGIPTYEQYF.

This clonotype turned up a few times. CDR3 DNA sequence: TGTGCCAGCAGCCCCACTAGGGCATCTGAGCAGTTCTTC. The encoded protein is CASSPTRASEQFF. V is TRBV3-1 and J is TRBJ2-1; D possibly corresponds to TRBD2 (5 bases). Trimming took off 4 bases at V and 9 bases at J, with 13 bases between the two ends. The length of the CDR3 is 13 residues. Germline CDR1 reads LGHDT; CDR2 reads YNNKEL (reference sequence).

This clonotype was recorded only once. This sequence may be a read error, since a much larger clone differs from it by one base. The chain combines TRBV20-1 with TRBJ2-3; TRBD2 might be the D (5 bases). V was pared by 4 bases and J by 3 bases, with 11 bases between. Germline V gene sequence: CDR1 DFQATT, CDR2 SNEGSKA (reference sequence). This CDR3 has 13 amino acids. The CDR3 loop is CSANRRGTDTQYF. CDR3 DNA: TGCAGTGCTAACCGACGAGGGACAGATACGCAGTATTTT.

There are a few counts of this clonotype. V is TRBV20-1 and J is TRBJ2-4; D is unclear. Germline V gene data show CDR1 as DFQATT and CDR2 as SNEGSKA (reference sequence). V was pared by 0 bases and J by 0 bases, with 12 bases between. This CDR3 has 16 residues. CDR3 region: CSARDESRLAKNIQYF. CDR3 DNA: TGCAGTGCTAGAGATGAGTCCAGACTAGCCAAAAACATTCAGTACTTC.

There are a few counts of this clonotype. The chain combines TRBV4-2 with TRBJ2-2; D uncertain. The germline CDR1 and CDR2 sequences are LGHNA and YNFKEQ. The CDR3 spans 16 residues. Deletions cut 1 base from V and 0 bases from J, with 9 bases between. CDR3 sequence: CASSQVSQTNTGELFF. The DNA of the CDR3 is TGTGCCAGCAGCCAAGTCTCCCAGACGAACACCGGGGAGCTGTTTTTT.

This clonotype has more than one count but fewer than ten. The gene calls are TRBV12-3 or TRBV12-4 and TRBJ1-4; D is possibly TRBD1 (6 bases). CDR3 length: 15 residues. The V gene lost 3 bases and the J gene lost 4 bases, with 12 bases spanning the gap. The CDR3 loop is CASSFWGHYNEKLFF. CDR3 DNA sequence: TGTGCCAGCAGTTTTTGGGGACACTATAATGAAAAACTGTTTTTT.

This clonotype came up many times. The chain joins TRBV7-9 to TRBJ2-5, with unresolved D. Trimming shortened V by 4 bases and J by 5 bases, and 17 bases separated the two germline ends. CDR1 SEHNR and CDR2 FQNEAQ come from the germline V gene (reference sequence). The CDR3 is 15 amino acids. CDR3 residues: CASSSGRALGETQYF. The CDR3 DNA follows: TGTGCCAGCAGCTCAGGACGGGCCCTTGGGGAGACCCAGTACTTC.

Many counts were recorded for this clonotype. The chain has TRBV7-2 and TRBJ1-1; 7 nucleotides agree with TRBD1. Germline V CDR1 and CDR2: SGHTA, FQGNSA. This CDR3 contains 13 residues. The V segment lost 1 base and the J segment 10 bases; nucleotides outside the gene matches: 6. CDR3 protein: CASSLEQGRGAFF. CDR3 sequence (DNA): TGTGCCAGCAGCTTAGAACAGGGGCGCGGAGCTTTCTTT.

This clonotype occurred a few times. The chain is built from TRBV2 and TRBJ1-1; D unclear. CDR3 length: 13 residues. Germline CDR1 SNHLY, CDR2 FYNNEI. V was clipped by 7 bases and J by 0 bases, with 9 bases between them. Here the CDR3 reads CASTGEVNTEAFF. For the CDR3, the DNA is TGTGCCAGCACTGGAGAGGTGAACACTGAAGCTTTCTTT.

This clonotype occurred a few times. This chain joins TRBV7-8 and TRBJ2-5; weak D call: TRBD2 (6 bases). The CDR3 has 13 residues. V was cut by 5 bases and J by 4 bases, with 11 bases left in between. Germline CDR1 and CDR2: SGHVS and FQNEAQ. DNA for the CDR3: TGTGCCAGCAGCAAGGGACTTAGAGAGACCCAGTACTTC. This gives the protein CASSKGLRETQYF.

This clonotype was observed at least ten times. This chain connects TRBV6-5 to TRBJ2-3; tentative D call: TRBD2 (5 bases). CDR1 is MNHEY, CDR2 SVGAGI, per germline. The CDR3 is 15 amino acids. V lost 2 bases to trimming and J lost 5 bases, with 14 bases between them. The CDR3 loop reads CASSYLAGRGDTQYF. The CDR3 DNA reads TGTGCCAGCAGTTACCTAGCCGGTCGTGGAGATACGCAGTATTTT.

The chain carries TRBV7-2 and TRBJ2-7; 8 positions agree with TRBD2. This CDR3 has 14 residues. V shed 5 bases and J 2 bases; nucleotides not matched to a gene: 5. CDR1 and CDR2 from the germline V gene are SGHTA and FQGNSA. The DNA of the CDR3 is TGTGCCAGCAGCGATAGCGGGACGACCTACGAGCAGTACTTC. This sequence encodes CASSDSGTTYEQYF.

CDR3: CASSLVGLAGVGSTDTQYF. CDR3 sequence (DNA): TGTGCCAGCAGTTTAGTTGGACTAGCGGGAGTTGGGTCCACAGATACGCAGTATTTT. The V and J genes are TRBV12-3 or TRBV12-4 and TRBJ2-3; 13 bases are a match to TRBD2. The V segment lost 1 base and the J segment 2 bases; nucleotides outside the gene matches: 9. This CDR3 is 19 amino acids long.

For the CDR3, the DNA is TGTGCCAGCAGTAAGGCTGGGGCCAACGTCCTGACTTTC. It codes for CASSKAGANVLTF. The chain joins TRBV25-1 to TRBJ2-6; D gene ambiguous. This CDR3 region has 13 residues. V lost 5 bases, J lost 2 bases, and 4 bases lay in between. Germline V gives CDR1 MGHDK, CDR2 SYGVNS.

This clonotype was counted at least ten times. This chain links TRBV20-1 with TRBJ2-2; D is uncertain. This CDR3 comprises 12 residues. Trimming shortened V by 0 bases and J by 7 bases, and 6 bases separated the two germline ends. Germline V gene lookup returns CDR1 DFQATT and CDR2 SNEGSKA (reference sequence). Here the CDR3 reads CSARDLRGELFF. Written as DNA, the CDR3 is TGCAGTGCTAGAGATCTCCGCGGGGAGCTGTTTTTT.

The rearrangement joins TRBV4-2 to TRBJ2-5; 7 bases are a match to TRBD2. Germline V gene data show CDR1 as LGHNA and CDR2 as YNFKEQ. The CDR3 consists of 16 residues. Trimming at V came to 4 bases and at J to 5 bases, leaving 13 bases not matched to a gene. In DNA form, the CDR3 reads TGTGCCAGCAGCCCAGCCTGGGTAGCGGGCGAGGAGACCCAGTACTTC. This sequence encodes CASSPAWVAGEETQYF.

This clonotype has just a few counts. This sequence joins TRBV7-8 and TRBJ1-2; 7 nucleotides line up with TRBD1. Germline V lookup: CDR1 SGHVS, CDR2 FQNEAQ. J lost 4 bases, V lost 4 bases, and 6 bases had no gene match. This CDR3 spans 14 amino acids. In DNA form, the CDR3 reads TGTGCCAGCAGCTCCTTGACAGGGCCCTATGGCTACACCTTC. It codes for CASSSLTGPYGYTF. Combining the CDR3 with reference TRBV7-8 and TRBJ1-2 gives the whole variable domain GAGVSQSPRYKVAKRGQDVALRCDPISGHVSLFWYQQALGQGPEFLTYFQNEAQLDKSGLPSDRFFAERPEGSVSTLKIQRTQQEDSAVYLCASSSLTGPYGYTFGSGTRLTVV.

This clonotype was seen repeatedly, ten times or more. This sequence joins TRBV12-3 or TRBV12-4 and TRBJ2-4; 7 nucleotides line up with TRBD1. V trimming: 10 bases; J trimming: 7 bases; junction bases outside the gene matches: 7. The CDR3 runs 12 residues. CDR3 region: CATRTGDNIQYF. Written as DNA, the CDR3 is TGTGCCACCCGGACAGGCGACAACATTCAGTACTTC.